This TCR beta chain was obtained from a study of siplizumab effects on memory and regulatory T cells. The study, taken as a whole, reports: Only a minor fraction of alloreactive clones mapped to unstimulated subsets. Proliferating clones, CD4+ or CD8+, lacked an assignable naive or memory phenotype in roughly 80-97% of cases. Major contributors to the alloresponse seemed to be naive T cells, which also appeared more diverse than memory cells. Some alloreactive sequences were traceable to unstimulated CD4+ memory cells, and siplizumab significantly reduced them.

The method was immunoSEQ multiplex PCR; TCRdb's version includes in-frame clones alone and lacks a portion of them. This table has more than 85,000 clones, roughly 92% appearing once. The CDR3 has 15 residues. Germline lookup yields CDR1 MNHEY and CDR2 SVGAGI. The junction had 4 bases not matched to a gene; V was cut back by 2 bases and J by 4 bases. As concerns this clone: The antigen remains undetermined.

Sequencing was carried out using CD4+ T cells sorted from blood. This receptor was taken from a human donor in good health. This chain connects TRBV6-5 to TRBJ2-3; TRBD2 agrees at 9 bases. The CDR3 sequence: CASSYRAGGPDTQYF. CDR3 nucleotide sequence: TGTGCCAGCAGTTACAGGGCGGGGGGGCCAGATACGCAGTATTTT.